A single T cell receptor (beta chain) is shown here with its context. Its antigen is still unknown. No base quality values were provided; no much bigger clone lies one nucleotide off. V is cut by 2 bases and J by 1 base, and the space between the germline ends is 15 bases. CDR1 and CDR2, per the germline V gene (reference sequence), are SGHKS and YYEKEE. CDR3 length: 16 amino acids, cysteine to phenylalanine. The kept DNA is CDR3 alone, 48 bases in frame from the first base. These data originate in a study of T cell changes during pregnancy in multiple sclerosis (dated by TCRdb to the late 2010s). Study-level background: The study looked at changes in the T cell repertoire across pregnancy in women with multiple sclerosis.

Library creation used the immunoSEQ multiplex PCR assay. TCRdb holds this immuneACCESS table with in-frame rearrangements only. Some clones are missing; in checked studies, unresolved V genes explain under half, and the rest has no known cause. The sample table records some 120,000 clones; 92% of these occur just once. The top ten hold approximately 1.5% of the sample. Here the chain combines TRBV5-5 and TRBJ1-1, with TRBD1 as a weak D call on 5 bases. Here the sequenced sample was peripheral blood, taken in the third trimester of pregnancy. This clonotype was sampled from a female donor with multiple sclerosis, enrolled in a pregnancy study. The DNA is TGTGCCAGCAGCTTACTTGCGGGGGGGAGGAACACTGAAGCTTTCTTT. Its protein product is CASSLLAGGRNTEAFF.